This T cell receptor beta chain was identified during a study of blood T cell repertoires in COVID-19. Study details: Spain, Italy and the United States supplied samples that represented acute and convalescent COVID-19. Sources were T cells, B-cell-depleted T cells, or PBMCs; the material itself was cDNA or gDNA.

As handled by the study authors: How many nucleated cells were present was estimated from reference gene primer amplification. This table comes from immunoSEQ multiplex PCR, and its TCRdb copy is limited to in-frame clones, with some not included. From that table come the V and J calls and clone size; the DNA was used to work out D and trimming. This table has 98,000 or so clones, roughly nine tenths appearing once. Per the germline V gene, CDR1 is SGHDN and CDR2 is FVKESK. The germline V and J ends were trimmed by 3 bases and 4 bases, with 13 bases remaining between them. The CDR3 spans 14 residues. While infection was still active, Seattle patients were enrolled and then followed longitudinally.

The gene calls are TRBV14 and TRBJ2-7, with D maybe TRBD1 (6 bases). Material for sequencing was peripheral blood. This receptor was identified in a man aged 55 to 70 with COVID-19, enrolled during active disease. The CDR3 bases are TGTGCCAGCAGCCAGCTTCAGGGGCTGTACGAGCAGTACTTC. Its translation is CASSQLQGLYEQYF. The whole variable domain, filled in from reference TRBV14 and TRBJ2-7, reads EAGVTQFPSHSVIEKGQTVTLRCDPISGHDNLYWYRRVMGKEIKFLLHFVKESKQDESGMPNNRFLAERTGGTYSTLKVQPAELEDSGVYFCASSQLQGLYEQYFGPGTRLTVT.